These T cell receptor beta chains were read from a single sample in a study of shared T cell receptors in the human thymus. Sequenced by immunoSEQ multiplex PCR; TCRdb stores in-frame clones only, minus some. The profile shows hundreds of thousands of clones, roughly 88% of them singletons. These records were also assigned to another study, of human thymus T cells.

The specimen sequenced was thymocytes. The receptor set was obtained from a boy under three years old with a congenital heart defect. Each CDR3 is given with its conserved first and last residue. D genes are given only for firm matches. Size values are once, few and many counts, or a class for expanded clones, and some rows have none.

>TRBD1|TRBJ1-3|.|TRBV5-4
TGTGCCAGCAGCCTGTGGACAGGCGGGCGGGGGGTATCTGGAAACACCATATATTTT
CASSLWTGGRGVSGNTIYF
>.|TRBJ1-5|.|TRBV5-6
TGTGCCAGCAGCTTTTTAGGTGGGAGGAATCAGCCCCAGCATTTT
CASSFLGGRNQPQHF
>TRBD2|TRBJ2-5|.|TRBV4-2
TGTGCCAGCAGCCAAGAGGTCGTCTATGGGCTAGCGGGAGGGGTGGAGACCCAGTACTTC
CASSQEVVYGLAGGVETQYF
>TRBD2|TRBJ2-1|.|TRBV10-3
TGTGCCATCAACCTAGCGGGGCAATACAATGAGCAGTTCTTC
CAINLAGQYNEQFF
>TRBD1|TRBJ2-7|.|TRBV28
TGTGCCAGCTCTAGAGGGAAAGGGGGCAGGGACGAGCAGTACTTC
CASSRGKGGRDEQYF
>.|TRBJ2-7|.|TRBV7-9
TGTGCCAGCAGCCCGACAGACAAATACGAGCAGTACTTC
CASSPTDKYEQYF
>.|TRBJ2-7|.|TRBV5-6
TGTGCCAGCAGCTTGTGGAAATCGCGGTACGAGCAGTACTTC
CASSLWKSRYEQYF
>TRBD1|TRBJ1-5|.|TRBV4-3
TGCGCCAGCAGCCCTAACAGGGGGCTAGGCCAGCCCCAGCATTTT
CASSPNRGLGQPQHF
>TRBD2|TRBJ2-7|once|TRBV6-5
TGTGCCAGCAGCCGGACTAGCGGGATAGGCGAGCAGTACTTC
CASSRTSGIGEQYF
>.|TRBJ1-2|few|TRBV6-6
TGTGCCAACCGGGACACCGTTTTTGGCTACACCTTC
CANRDTVFGYTF
>.|TRBJ1-1|.|TRBV4-3
TGCGCCAGCAGCCAATGGGGGGAAAATAACACTGAAGCTTTCTTT
CASSQWGENNTEAFF
>.|TRBJ2-6|.|TRBV27
TGTGCCAGCAGTCCGGTCCCTAGGTCTGGGGCCAACGTCCTGACTTTC
CASSPVPRSGANVLTF
>TRBD2|TRBJ2-7|.|TRBV27
TGTGCCAGCAGTGGACGGACTAGCGGGAGTTACGAGCAGTACTTC
CASSGRTSGSYEQYF
>.|TRBJ1-1|.|TRBV27
TGTGCCAGCAGTTTAAAGGGAGGCGACACTGAAGCTTTCTTT
CASSLKGGDTEAFF
>TRBD2|TRBJ2-7|.|TRBV6-5
TGTGCCAGCAGTTCCATTAGCGGGAGGGCTTCCTACGAGCAGTACTTC
CASSSISGRASYEQYF
>.|TRBJ1-1|once|TRBV14
TGTGCCAGCAGCCAAGGTCGTCTGCAGGGGTCTTCTGAAGCTTTCTTT
CASSQGRLQGSSEAFF
>TRBD1|TRBJ1-5|.|TRBV5-8
TGTGCCAGCAGCTTGGTGGACAGGGGACAGCCCCAGCATTTT
CASSLVDRGQPQHF
>TRBD2|TRBJ2-2|.|TRBV11-2
TGTGCCAGCAGAGCGCCGGGGCGAGCGGGGTCGAACACCGGGGAGCTGTTTTTT
CASRAPGRAGSNTGELFF
>TRBD2|TRBJ2-3|.|TRBV5-6
TGTGCCAGCAGCTTGGCGGGGGGGGAGGTCACAGATACGCAGTATTTT
CASSLAGGEVTDTQYF
>.|TRBJ1-5|few|TRBV19
TGTGCCAGTAGTATAGCCAGGCGAAGCAATCAGCCCCAGCATTTT
CASSIARRSNQPQHF
>.|TRBJ2-4|.|TRBV18
TGTGCCAGCTCACCCCGTCCAGGAGCCAAAAACATTCAGTACTTC
CASSPRPGAKNIQYF
>.|TRBJ1-1|.|TRBV4-3
TGCGCCAGCAGCCAAGATGGGCTCCGTGAAGCTTTCTTT
CASSQDGLREAFF
>.|TRBJ2-5|.|TRBV9
TGTGCCAGCAGCGTAGTTGCGGGGCCTTACGCACAAGAGACCCAGTACTTC
CASSVVAGPYAQETQYF
>TRBD2|TRBJ2-3|.|TRBV19
TGTGCCAGTAGTCTAGCGGGAGCAGATACGCAGTATTTT
CASSLAGADTQYF
>.|TRBJ1-5|.|TRBV28
TGTGCCAGCAGCCACGGGGCGGGGTTGAATCAGCCCCAGCATTTT
CASSHGAGLNQPQHF
>.|TRBJ1-1|.|TRBV21-1
TGTGCCAGCAGCAAAAGCCCCCTGACAGGGTCACCGAACACTGAAGCTTTCTTT
CASSKSPLTGSPNTEAFF
>.|TRBJ1-1|.|TRBV29-1
TGCAGCGTTGAAGGTCGCCTCTTGGGACACCTGAACACTGAAGCTTTCTTT
CSVEGRLLGHLNTEAFF
>.|TRBJ1-5|.|TRBV9
TGTGCCAGCAGCGTAAGCGGGGTTAGCAATCAGCCCCAGCATTTT
CASSVSGVSNQPQHF
>TRBD2|TRBJ2-2|.|TRBV15
TGTGCCACCACCCCCAGGGACGGAGCGGGAGGGCCGTGGAACACCGGGGAGCTGTTTTTT
CATTPRDGAGGPWNTGELFF
>.|TRBJ2-1|.|TRBV28
TGTGCCAGCAGTTCTCTACCAACCTACAATGAGCAGTTCTTC
CASSSLPTYNEQFF
>.|TRBJ2-1|.|TRBV4-3
TGCGCCAGCAGCCAAGAACTAGAGGACAATGAGCAGTTCTTC
CASSQELEDNEQFF
>.|TRBJ2-5|.|TRBV4-1
TGCGCCAGCAGCCAAGTATTTTTCTTACGCGGGGAGACCCAGTACTTC
CASSQVFFLRGETQYF
>.|TRBJ1-3|few|TRBV4-3
TGCGCCAGCAGCCCCAGGCTGGGCTCTGGAAACACCATATATTTT
CASSPRLGSGNTIYF
>TRBD2|TRBJ2-7|.|TRBV14
TGTGCCAGCAGCCAAGGGGGGGGACCTTATTCCCTCTACGAGCAGTACTTC
CASSQGGGPYSLYEQYF
>TRBD2|TRBJ2-1|.|TRBV9
TGTGCCAGCACCCCCCCTGAGCGGGAGGGGGCTCGGAAGGAGCAGTTCTTC
CASTPPEREGARKEQFF
>.|TRBJ2-7|.|TRBV27
TGTGCCAGCAGTTTATTCGGCAGGGTGCCTACGGAGCAGTACTTC
CASSLFGRVPTEQYF
>.|TRBJ2-7|.|TRBV11-2
TGTGCCAGCAGCTTAGAGGGGACGGGAGCCTACGAGCAGTACTTC
CASSLEGTGAYEQYF
>.|TRBJ2-7|.|TRBV14
TGTGCCAGCAGCCGTGACAGAAGAGTTCGGCCCGAGCACTACGAGCAGTACTTC
CASSRDRRVRPEHYEQYF
>TRBD1|TRBJ1-4|.|TRBV9
TGTGCCAGCAGCGTAGGCTGCCGTGGAGACAGGGCTAATGAAAAACTGTTTTTT
CASSVGCRGDRANEKLFF
>TRBD2|TRBJ2-7|.|TRBV7-8
TGTGCCAGCAGCTTAGATTCGCGGGGGGCGACTATGGGGGAGCAGTACTTC
CASSLDSRGATMGEQYF
>.|TRBJ2-1|once|TRBV14
TGTGCCAGCAGCCGCACTAGCAATGAGCAGTTCTTC
CASSRTSNEQFF
>TRBD1|TRBJ1-4|.|TRBV30
TGTGCCTGGAGCGTCCAACAGGGGGGCGGTGAAAAACTGTTTTTT
CAWSVQQGGGEKLFF
>TRBD1|TRBJ2-1|.|TRBV18
TGTGCCAGCTCACCTACAGGGACAGGGAATAATGAGCAGTTCTTC
CASSPTGTGNNEQFF
>TRBD2|TRBJ2-2|.|TRBV19
TGTGCCAGTAGTATAGGGGATAGCGGGAGGGCCGGGGAGCTGTTTTTT
CASSIGDSGRAGELFF
>.|TRBJ2-1|.|TRBV14
TGTGCCAGCAGCCCACGCGAGGCCGATGAGCAGTTCTTC
CASSPREADEQFF
>TRBD1|TRBJ2-7|.|TRBV19
TGTGCCAGTAGTCCCCGAGACAGGGGACCCTACGAGCAGTACTTC
CASSPRDRGPYEQYF
>TRBD2|TRBJ2-7|.|TRBV27
TGTGCCAGCAGCCGAGGGTCGGCGGGAGGGCCTTGGGTCCTTGAGCAGTACTTC
CASSRGSAGGPWVLEQYF
>.|TRBJ2-7|.|TRBV18
TGTGCCAGCTCACCTGGGCCCTACGAGCAGTACTTC
CASSPGPYEQYF
>TRBD1|TRBJ2-7|.|TRBV6-1
TGTGCCAGCAGCCCCCGGGACAGGGAAACCTACGAGCAGTACTTC
CASSPRDRETYEQYF
>.|TRBJ2-4|few|TRBV28
TGTGCCAGCACCGCGGGAAAGCTGGGGGACATTCAGTACTTC
CASTAGKLGDIQYF
>TRBD2|TRBJ2-5|.|TRBV14
TGTGCCAGCAGCCAAGATTCCCGGGAGGGCCCCCAAGAGACCCAGTACTTC
CASSQDSREGPQETQYF
>.|TRBJ2-3|.|TRBV5-1
TGCGCCAGCAGCTTGGGTCAGGGAACCCCAACAGATACGCAGTATTTT
CASSLGQGTPTDTQYF
>.|TRBJ1-1|once|TRBV30
TGTGCCTGGGGGAGGGGGAACACTGAAGCTTTCTTT
CAWGRGNTEAFF
>.|TRBJ2-1|.|TRBV6-4
TGTGCCAGCAGTGACCGACCCTTCACTAGCCGGATCTTC
CASSDRPFTSRIF
>TRBD2|TRBJ2-3|few|TRBV12-5
TGTGCTAGTGGTGACCCCCAGCGGGAGGAAACAGATACGCAGTATTTT
CASGDPQREETDTQYF
>TRBD2|TRBJ2-1|few|TRBV6-5
TGTGCCAGCAGTTACTCACTAGCGGGTTCCTACAATGAGCAGTTCTTC
CASSYSLAGSYNEQFF